Each of the 8 T cell receptor beta chains below was sequenced from the same sample in a study of prognosis after radiotherapy for stage I lung cancer. Genomic DNA was the source, and TCR beta CDR3 was amplified from it by two-round multiplex PCR. For every TRBV and TRBJ gene, a specific primer was used in first-round PCR. TCRdb called the multiplex PCR reads again in MiXCR, with one record for every CDR3 protein. The sample includes about 24,000 distinct CDR3 sequences, about 37% of them seen just once. The sample consisted of PBMCs, taken before or after stereotactic body radiation therapy (not recorded which). The origin of the receptors is a donor over 45 with non-small cell lung cancer.

This clonotype was detected ten times or more. V and J are TRBV24-1 and TRBJ2-2, with 9 bases fitting TRBD1. J was trimmed by 5 bases and V by 4 bases; bases with no gene match: 7. The germline V gene encodes CDR1 KGHDR and CDR2 SFDVKD. CDR3 length: 16 residues. The CDR3 spells CATSDVRQGVTGELFF. CDR3 coding DNA: TGTGCCACCAGTGACGTGCGACAGGGGGTTACCGGGGAGCTGTTTTTT.

This clonotype was observed a handful of times. A far larger clone is only one base removed, so a read error is likely. The chain has TRBV6-2 or TRBV6-3 and TRBJ2-2; 9 positions match TRBD2. Germline assignment: CDR1 MNHEY and CDR2 SVGEGT. V shed 11 bases and J 3 bases; nucleotides not matched to a gene: 7. The CDR3 is made up of 14 amino acids. The CDR3 nucleotides read TGTGCCGGAGGGACTAGCTCTGACACCGGGGAGCTGTTTTTT. Protein sequence: CAGGTSSDTGELFF.

About this clonotype: The junction and the germline gene differ at one end; a read error may be behind it. The chain is built from TRBV28 and TRBJ2-3; 10 bases match TRBD2. The CDR3 has 13 amino acids. The germline gives CDR1 MDHEN, CDR2 SYDVKM. The CDR3 reads CASIAGGPDAQYF. CDR3 nucleotides: TGTGCCAGCATAGCGGGGGGCCCAGATGCGCAGTATTTT.

In regard to this clonotype: A much larger clone differs from this one at a single base, so this may be a read error. This chain connects TRBV20-1 to TRBJ1-1; tentative D call: TRBD1 (6 bases). Germline CDR1 reads DFQATT; CDR2 reads SNEGSKA (reference sequence). The germline V and J ends were trimmed by 6 bases and 5 bases, with 19 bases remaining between them. The CDR3 runs 14 residues. In nucleotides, the CDR3 is TGCAGTGCAACCGGGACACCCTGTCGGACTGAAGCTTTCTTT. Its protein is CSATGTPCRTEAFF.

The table lists this clonotype with many counts. This chain connects TRBV2 to TRBJ2-1; TRBD2 matches 8 bases. V shed 6 bases and J 4 bases; nucleotides not matched to a gene: 8. CDR1 and CDR2 from the germline V gene are SNHLY and FYNNEI. The CDR3 has 15 amino acids. The CDR3 sequence: CASRGAGGRYNEQFF. The CDR3 DNA follows: TGTGCCAGCAGAGGGGCGGGAGGCCGTTACAATGAGCAGTTCTTC.

The V and J genes are TRBV11-3 and TRBJ2-7, with a tentative D call TRBD2 (6 bases). V lost 5 bases and J 0 bases, leaving 14 bases between the germline ends. CDR1 and CDR2 from the germline V gene are SGHNT and YENEEA. This CDR3 has 15 amino acids. This CDR3 reads CASSEASGHSYEQYF. CDR3 nucleotides: TGTGCCAGCAGCGAGGCAAGCGGGCACTCCTACGAGCAGTACTTC.

The table lists this clonotype with many counts. The gene calls are TRBV28 and TRBJ1-3, with TRBD1 as a possible D gene (6 bases). Germline CDR1 MDHEN, CDR2 SYDVKM. The V and J ends lost 4 bases and 2 bases respectively, with 9 bases between them. The CDR3 spans 14 residues. CDR3: CASSWGRTGNTIYF. The CDR3 DNA sequence: TGTGCCAGCAGTTGGGGGCGGACTGGAAACACCATATATTTT.

This clonotype was detected many times. V is TRBV20-1 and J is TRBJ2-3, with TRBD2 identical over 7 bases. Germline assignment: CDR1 DFQATT and CDR2 SNEGSKA (reference sequence). V was clipped by 4 bases and J by 4 bases; unmatched bases: 11. The CDR3 covers 15 residues. The CDR3 region is CSATPAGSGSDTQYF. DNA for the CDR3: TGCAGTGCTACCCCAGCGGGATCTGGTTCAGATACGCAGTATTTT.